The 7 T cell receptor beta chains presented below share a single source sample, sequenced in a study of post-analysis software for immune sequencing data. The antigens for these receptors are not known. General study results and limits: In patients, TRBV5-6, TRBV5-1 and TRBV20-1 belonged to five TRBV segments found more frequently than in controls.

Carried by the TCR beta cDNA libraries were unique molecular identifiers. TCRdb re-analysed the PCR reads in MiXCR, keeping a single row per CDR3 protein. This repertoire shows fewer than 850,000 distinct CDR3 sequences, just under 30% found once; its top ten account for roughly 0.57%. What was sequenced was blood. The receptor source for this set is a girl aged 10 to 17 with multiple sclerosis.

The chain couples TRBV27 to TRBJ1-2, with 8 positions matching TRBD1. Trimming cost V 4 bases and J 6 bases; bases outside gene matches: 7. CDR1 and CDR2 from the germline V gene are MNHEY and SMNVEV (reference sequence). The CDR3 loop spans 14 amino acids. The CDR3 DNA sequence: TGTGCCAGCAGTTCGGACAGGGATTCCCATGGCTACACCTTC. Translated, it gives CASSSDRDSHGYTF.

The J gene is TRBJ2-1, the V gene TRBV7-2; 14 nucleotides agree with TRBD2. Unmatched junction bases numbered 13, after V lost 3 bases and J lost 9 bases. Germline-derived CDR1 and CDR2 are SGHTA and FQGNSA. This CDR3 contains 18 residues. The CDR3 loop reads CASSLWVTGTSGSGEQFF. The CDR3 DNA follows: TGTGCCAGCAGCTTGTGGGTAACCGGGACTAGCGGGAGCGGTGAGCAGTTCTTC.

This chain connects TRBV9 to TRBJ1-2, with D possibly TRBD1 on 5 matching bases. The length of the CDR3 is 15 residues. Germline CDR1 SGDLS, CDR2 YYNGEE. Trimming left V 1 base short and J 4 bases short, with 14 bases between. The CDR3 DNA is TGTGCCAGCAGCGTAAGCGGGCAGGGCTCCTATGGCTACACCTTC. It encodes CASSVSGQGSYGYTF.

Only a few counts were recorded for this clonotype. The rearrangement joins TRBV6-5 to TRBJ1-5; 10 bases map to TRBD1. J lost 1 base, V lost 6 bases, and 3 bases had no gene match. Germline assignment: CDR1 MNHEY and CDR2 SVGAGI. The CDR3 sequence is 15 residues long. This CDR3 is CASRTGGASNQPQHF. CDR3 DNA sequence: TGTGCCAGCAGGACAGGGGGCGCGAGCAATCAGCCCCAGCATTTT.

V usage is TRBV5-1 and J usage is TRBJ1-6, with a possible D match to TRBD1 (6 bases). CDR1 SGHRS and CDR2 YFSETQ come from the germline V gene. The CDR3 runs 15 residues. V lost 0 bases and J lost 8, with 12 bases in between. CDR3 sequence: CASSLGTVRDSPLHF. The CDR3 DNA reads TGCGCCAGCAGCTTGGGGACAGTCCGCGATTCACCCCTCCACTTT.

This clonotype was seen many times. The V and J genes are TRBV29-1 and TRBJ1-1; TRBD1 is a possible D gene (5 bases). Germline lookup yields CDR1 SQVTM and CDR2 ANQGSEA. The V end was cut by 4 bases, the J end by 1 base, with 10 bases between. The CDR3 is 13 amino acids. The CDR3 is CSVAVGGNTEAFF. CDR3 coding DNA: TGCAGCGTTGCAGTCGGGGGGAACACTGAAGCTTTCTTT.

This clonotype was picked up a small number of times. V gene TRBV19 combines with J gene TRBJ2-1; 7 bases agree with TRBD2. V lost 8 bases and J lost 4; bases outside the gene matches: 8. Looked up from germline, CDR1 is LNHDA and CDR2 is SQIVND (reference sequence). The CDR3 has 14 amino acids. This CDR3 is CASGGRAIYNEQFF. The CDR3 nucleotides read TGTGCCAGTGGAGGGAGGGCAATATACAATGAGCAGTTCTTC.